This TCR beta chain was identified in a study of cytomegalovirus exposure and HLA in healthy donors. Study-level findings and limits: Fewer N-insertions (relative to the approximately 670-donor mean) were reportedly seen in an Asian-associated ancestry cluster in a later analysis.

The CDR3 runs 15 residues. The germline V gene has CDR1 SEHNR and CDR2 FQNEAQ (reference sequence). The PCR contained 60 Vbeta and 13 Jbeta primers. Profiled with immunoSEQ multiplex PCR; TCRdb holds only in-frame clones, not every one. In the table there are under 150,000 clones, 74% of which are singletons. Notes on this clone: The target antigen is unknown.

The V gene is TRBV7-9, the J gene TRBJ2-5; 8 bases are a match to TRBD2. Judging by the DNA end, TRBJ2-7 fits better; the J call may be wrong. This sequence was found in a middle-aged woman in good health and CMV-seropositive. The sequencing input was PBMCs. In nucleotides, the CDR3 is TGTGCCAGCAGCTCATTAGCGGGGCGCCTGGACGAGCAGTACTTC. Its translation: CASSSLAGRLDEQYF.